These T cell receptor beta chains were read from a single sample in a study of blood T cell repertoires in COVID-19. Clones were read by immunoSEQ multiplex PCR, and TCRdb kept only the in-frame ones, dropping some. Among 150,000 to 200,000 clones listed, 80% to 85% were seen once. Source material: PBMCs or T cells enriched from blood (not recorded which). These receptors were obtained from a woman aged 50 to 60 who had recovered from COVID-19. Each CDR3 is given without its conserved first and last residue. The D gene is left open where the match is weak. Some rows mark clone size as missing; the rest say once, few, many or name a class of expanded clone.

.	.	TRBV19	ASRVTGELF
.	.	TRBV7-2	ASSSVYNEQF
TRBD1	.	TRBV7-9	ASSLGTGAGYT
.	once	TRBV25-1	ASSPGSSYNEQF
TRBD1	.	TRBV6-2/TRBV6-3	ASSPGQGLAYEQY
.	.	TRBV6-2/TRBV6-3	ASSPGGNTEAF
TRBD2	.	TRBV5-8	ASSLGTSGSQETQY
TRBD2	.	TRBV2	ASSDRVSGDIQY
.	.	TRBV10-2	ASSELTASNQPQH
.	once	TRBV20-1	SASGGEAF
.	.	TRBV4-3	ASSQGRTGGNVAYGYT
.	.	TRBV28	ASRGSDWDSYEQY
TRBD1	.	TRBV27	ASSLTGTGNYEQY
TRBD1	.	TRBV24-1	ATSDSGGGYQPQH
.	few	TRBV28	ASRISGSSNQPQH
.	.	TRBV28	ASSFPPGGLQGYT
.	.	TRBV6-5	ASSYSPGEKLF
TRBD2	.	TRBV3-1/TRBV3-2	ASSRPGGNEQF